This TCR beta chain was sequenced for a study of blood T cell repertoires in COVID-19. Repertoires were generated with immunoSEQ multiplex PCR, while TCRdb's copy carries only in-frame clones and drops some. The data contain tens of thousands of clones, roughly 89% of them seen just once; the ten biggest clones take up 4% to 5%. The CDR3 is 17 residues long. V lost 5 bases and J lost 2; bases outside the gene matches: 13. CDR1 and CDR2 (germline): LGHDT, YNNKEL (reference sequence). The clonotype comes from a human donor in a cohort sampled during active COVID-19. The specimen was peripheral blood. The rearrangement links TRBV3-1 (or the pseudogene TRBV3-2) to TRBJ1-2; 8 bases map to TRBD1. CDR3 in amino acids: CASSSSRRTGRNYGYTF. The CDR3, as DNA: TGTGCCAGCAGCAGCAGCCGTCGGACAGGGAGGAACTATGGCTACACCTTC.